These 25 T cell receptor beta chains were sequenced from one sample in a study of blood T cell repertoires in COVID-19. Generated by immunoSEQ multiplex PCR, the TCRdb table keeps only in-frame clones and is missing some. The sample has more than 300,000 clones, approximately 88% seen once. The sample was peripheral blood. The receptors originated from a woman in her thirties with COVID-19, enrolled during active disease.

CDR3 sequence reads: CASRPRTDYNSPLHF. The CDR3 DNA follows: TGTGCCAGCAGACCCCGGACAGACTATAATTCACCCCTCCACTTT. The genes are TRBV27 and TRBJ1-6, with a weak D call TRBD1 (6 bases). Germline CDR1 MNHEY, CDR2 SMNVEV (reference sequence). The CDR3 has 15 amino acids. V was cut by 6 bases and J by 3 bases, with 12 bases left in between.

The rearrangement links TRBV6-4 to TRBJ2-1; 13 bases align to TRBD2. With 11 bases clipped from V and 6 bases from J, the junction kept 19 bases outside the gene matches. Germline assignment: CDR1 MRHNA and CDR2 SNTAGT. The CDR3 loop spans 18 amino acids. CDR3 sequence reads: CARDPGTSGEKPPNEQFF. The CDR3, as DNA: TGTGCCCGAGACCCCGGGACTAGCGGGGAAAAACCCCCCAATGAGCAGTTCTTC.

The V gene is TRBV15, the J gene TRBJ2-5; tentatively, D is TRBD2 (6 bases). The V end was cut by 3 bases, the J end by 4 bases, with 12 bases between. Germline V CDR1 and CDR2: LNHNV, YYDKDF (reference sequence). This CDR3 has 14 amino acids. CDR3: CATSRAGGLETQYF. CDR3 sequence (DNA): TGTGCCACCAGCAGGGCAGGAGGGTTAGAGACCCAGTACTTC.

The CDR3 is CAWSVQAKETQYF. DNA for the CDR3: TGTGCCTGGAGTGTACAGGCTAAAGAGACCCAGTACTTC. The genes are TRBV30 and TRBJ2-5, with TRBD1 as a possible D gene (5 bases). V was shortened by 0 bases and J by 3 bases, with 8 bases between the two germline ends. Germline CDR1 is GTSNPN and CDR2 is SVGIG (reference sequence). CDR3 length: 13 residues.

The chain carries TRBV7-9 and TRBJ2-1, with 7 positions matching TRBD2. Germline-derived CDR1 and CDR2 are SEHNR and FQNEAQ (reference sequence). The CDR3 runs 17 residues. V dropped 1 base and J dropped 4; count of bases not matched to a gene: 10. Here the CDR3 reads CASSLVGGTTVYNEQFF. The CDR3, as DNA: TGTGCCAGCAGCTTAGTGGGGGGGACGACCGTGTACAATGAGCAGTTCTTC.

This clone is a singleton in its sample. The V gene is TRBV2, the J gene TRBJ1-5; 7 bases agree with TRBD1. The CDR3 covers 14 residues. Germline V lookup: CDR1 SNHLY, CDR2 FYNNEI. With 4 bases clipped from V and 2 bases from J, the junction kept 2 bases outside the gene matches. CDR3 residues: CASSGDRGNQPQHF. The CDR3 DNA follows: TGTGCCAGCAGTGGAGACAGGGGCAATCAGCCCCAGCATTTT.

The chain uses TRBV3-1 (or the pseudogene TRBV3-2) and TRBJ1-4; D is perhaps TRBD1 (6 bases). CDR1 is LGHDT, CDR2 YNNKEL, per germline (reference sequence). This CDR3 is built from 16 residues. Trimming shortened V by 1 base and J by 5 bases, and 14 bases separated the two germline ends. The DNA for the CDR3 is TGTGCCAGCAGCCAAGGAGACAGGAGATTCAATGAAAAACTGTTTTTT. It yields the protein CASSQGDRRFNEKLFF.

The chain joins TRBV7-9 to TRBJ2-1; D gene unclear. Germline CDR1 is SEHNR and CDR2 is FQNEAQ (reference sequence). V lost 1 base to trimming and J lost 3 bases, with 10 bases between them. CDR3 length: 15 residues. The chain's CDR3 is CASSLVGGFYNEQFF. Written as DNA, the CDR3 is TGTGCCAGCAGCTTAGTTGGCGGTTTCTACAATGAGCAGTTCTTC.

V gene TRBV5-5 combines with J gene TRBJ1-4, with D perhaps matching TRBD1 (5 bases). The CDR3 sequence is 14 residues long. The germline V and J ends were trimmed by 4 bases and 8 bases, with 15 bases remaining between them. The germline V gene has CDR1 SGHKS and CDR2 YYEKEE (reference sequence). CDR3 region: CASSLNQGNEKLFF. CDR3 in DNA: TGTGCCAGCAGCCTCAACCAGGGTAACGAAAAACTGTTTTTT.

The chain carries TRBV5-1 and TRBJ1-2; D uncertain. The CDR3 totals 15 residues. CDR1 and CDR2 from the germline V gene are SGHRS and YFSETQ. V lost 6 bases, J lost 0 bases, and 15 bases lay in between. CDR3 in amino acids: CASKQSVLSNYGYTF. The CDR3, as DNA: TGCGCCAGCAAGCAGTCCGTACTATCTAACTATGGCTACACCTTC.

CDR3 residues: CASSRQGRVDNEQFF. In nucleotides, the CDR3 is TGTGCCAGCTCTCGACAGGGAAGAGTGGACAATGAGCAGTTCTTC. The J gene is TRBJ2-1, the V gene TRBV18; 7 positions agree with TRBD1. Trimming cost V 6 bases and J 5 bases; bases outside gene matches: 10. Germline V CDR1 and CDR2: KGHSH, LQKENI. The CDR3 consists of 15 residues.

The chain is built from TRBV10-1 and TRBJ2-5; a weak D match, TRBD2 (5 bases). The germline V and J ends were trimmed by 5 bases and 5 bases, with 6 bases remaining between them. Looked up from germline, CDR1 is WNHNN and CDR2 is SYGVQD (reference sequence). The CDR3 is made up of 11 amino acids. CDR3 DNA sequence: TGCGCCAGCAGTAGGAGGGAGACCCAGTACTTC. This encodes CASSRRETQYF.

This rearrangement joins TRBV5-1 to TRBJ1-4; 8 positions agree with TRBD1. J lost 8 bases, V lost 4 bases, and 10 bases had no gene match. The CDR3 has 15 amino acids. The germline gives CDR1 SGHRS, CDR2 YFSETQ. CDR3 DNA: TGCGCCAGCAGCCCACAGGACAGGGATTCCGAAAAACTGTTTTTT. Its translation is CASSPQDRDSEKLFF.

The rearrangement joins TRBV7-2 to TRBJ1-2, with D possibly matching TRBD1 (6 bases). Deletions cut 4 bases from V and 4 bases from J, with 13 bases between. The length of the CDR3 is 14 residues. Germline CDR1 SGHTA, CDR2 FQGNSA. CDR3 nucleotides: TGTGCCAGCAGCTCGGGACAAACGCTCTATGGCTACACCTTC. Protein sequence: CASSSGQTLYGYTF.

The V gene is TRBV24-1, the J gene TRBJ2-3; a possible D gene is TRBD2 (6 bases). Trimming removed 7 bases at V and 2 bases at J, with 15 bases between. This CDR3 contains 15 residues. The germline V gene encodes CDR1 KGHDR and CDR2 SFDVKD. CDR3 sequence (DNA): TGTGCCACCAGCGGGCTTGGGGGACTCACAGATACGCAGTATTTT. As protein: CATSGLGGLTDTQYF.

V and J are TRBV6-5 and TRBJ2-7; D is possibly TRBD1 (5 bases). Germline lookup yields CDR1 MNHEY and CDR2 SVGAGI. This CDR3 comprises 13 residues. V was cut by 5 bases and J by 2 bases, with 10 bases left in between. The CDR3 spells CASSRTPTYEQYF. The CDR3, as DNA: TGTGCCAGCAGTAGGACACCAACCTACGAGCAGTACTTC.

The V call is TRBV15, the J call TRBJ1-3; 9 nucleotides align to TRBD1. There are 16 residues in the CDR3. Per the germline V gene, CDR1 is LNHNV and CDR2 is YYDKDF (reference sequence). Trimming cost V 3 bases and J 0 bases; bases outside gene matches: 3. Here the CDR3 reads CATSRTGGSSGNTIYF. DNA for the CDR3: TGTGCCACCAGCAGGACAGGGGGGAGCTCTGGAAACACCATATATTTT.

The V and J genes are TRBV30 and TRBJ1-1; tentative D call: TRBD1 (5 bases). CDR3 length: 14 amino acids. CDR1 is GTSNPN, CDR2 SVGIG, per germline (reference sequence). The V end was cut by 0 bases, the J end by 4 bases, with 12 bases between. CDR3 region: CAWSVGQGITEAFF. CDR3 nucleotides: TGTGCCTGGAGTGTAGGGCAGGGCATCACTGAAGCTTTCTTT. Using reference TRBV30 and TRBJ1-1 for the parts outside the CDR3, the full variable domain is SQTIHQWPATLVQPVGSPLSLECTVEGTSNPNLYWYRQAAGRGLQLLFYSVGIGQISSEVPQNLSASRPQDRQFILSSKKLLLSDSGFYLCAWSVGQGITEAFFGQGTRLTVV.

This clone has just one count. The V and J genes are TRBV6-6 and TRBJ1-5; no firm D call. The V and J ends lost 5 bases and 7 bases respectively, with 18 bases between them. Germline CDR1 reads MNHNY; CDR2 reads SVGAGI (reference sequence). This CDR3 spans 15 amino acids. In DNA, the CDR3 is TGTGCCAGCAGTAGAGGTGTCGGGGAAGAACAGCCCCAGCATTTT. Protein product: CASSRGVGEEQPQHF.

The V gene is TRBV7-9, the J gene TRBJ2-7, with D possibly matching TRBD1 (6 bases). Germline V lookup: CDR1 SEHNR, CDR2 FQNEAQ (reference sequence). CDR3 length equals 17 residues. V was pared by 5 bases and J by 2 bases, with 22 bases between. The CDR3, as DNA: TGTGCCAGCAGCGGTGGACCCGGGACACGGTTTGCCTACGAGCAGTACTTC. It specifies CASSGGPGTRFAYEQYF. The entire variable domain, with the rest obtained from reference TRBV7-9 and TRBJ2-7, is as follows: DTGVSQNPRHKITKRGQNVTFRCDPISEHNRLYWYRQTLGQGPEFLTYFQNEAQLEKSRLLSDRFSAERPKGSFSTLEIQRTEQGDSAMYLCASSGGPGTRFAYEQYFGPGTRLTVT.

In its sample, this clone was seen a few times. V is TRBV7-9 and J is TRBJ2-7; tentatively, D is TRBD1 (6 bases). V lost 4 bases, J lost 6 bases, and 19 bases lay in between. The CDR3 loop spans 15 amino acids. CDR1 and CDR2 from the germline V gene are SEHNR and FQNEAQ (reference sequence). CDR3 in amino acids: CASSSRAQGKGEQYF. The CDR3 DNA sequence: TGTGCCAGCAGCTCGAGGGCACAGGGTAAGGGCGAGCAGTACTTC.

The chain joins TRBV7-9 to TRBJ2-1; 7 nucleotides align to TRBD2. From germline, CDR1 is SEHNR and CDR2 FQNEAQ (reference sequence). The CDR3 sequence is 12 residues long. V was pared by 3 bases and J by 10 bases, with 3 bases of the junction left unmatched. This CDR3 reads CASSFAGGEQFF. DNA of the CDR3: TGTGCCAGCAGCTTCGCCGGGGGGGAGCAGTTCTTC.

J is TRBJ1-2 and V is TRBV7-2; D may be TRBD1 (6 bases). The CDR3 covers 15 residues. Germline V gene sequence: CDR1 SGHTA, CDR2 FQGNSA. The V end lost 1 base, the J end lost 4 bases, and 13 bases lay between the germline ends. The CDR3 region has the DNA TGTGCCAGCAGCTTAGGAACAGGGTATCCCTATGGCTACACCTTC. Protein: CASSLGTGYPYGYTF. Using reference TRBV7-2 and TRBJ1-2 for the parts outside the CDR3, the full variable domain is GAGVSQSPSNKVTEKGKDVELRCDPISGHTALYWYRQSLGQGLEFLIYFQGNSAPDKSGLPSDRFSAERTGGSVSTLTIQRTQQEDSAVYLCASSLGTGYPYGYTFGSGTRLTVV.

This rearrangement joins TRBV2 to TRBJ1-5, with D tentatively TRBD1 (6 bases). Germline lookup yields CDR1 SNHLY and CDR2 FYNNEI. The V and J ends lost 6 bases and 4 bases respectively, with 16 bases between them. The CDR3 extends over 15 amino acids. The CDR3, as DNA: TGTGCCAGCAGCGAACACAGGGCAGGAAATCAGCCCCAGCATTTT. Protein sequence: CASSEHRAGNQPQHF. Combining the CDR3 with reference TRBV2 and TRBJ1-5 gives the whole variable domain EPEVTQTPSHQVTQMGQEVILRCVPISNHLYFYWYRQILGQKVEFLVSFYNNEISEKSEIFDDQFSVERPDGSNFTLKIRSTKLEDSAMYFCASSEHRAGNQPQHFGDGTRLSIL.

The gene calls are TRBV4-3 and TRBJ2-1; 10 nucleotides match TRBD2. The CDR3 loop spans 16 amino acids. J lost 8 bases, V lost 0 bases, and 7 bases had no gene match. Germline values: CDR1 LGHNA, CDR2 YSLEER. The CDR3 sequence: CASSQDRGTSADEQFF. CDR3 nucleotide sequence: TGCGCCAGCAGCCAAGATAGGGGGACTAGCGCGGATGAGCAGTTCTTC.